The present T cell receptor beta chain was sequenced within a study of PD-L1 blockade in urothelial cancer. Study details: Blood analysis was done at 3 weeks (second dose) and 6 weeks after treatment began.

This clone was counted a single time. Its specificity is unknown. Trimming removed 3 bases at V and 6 bases at J, with 18 bases between. CDR1 GTSNPN and CDR2 SVGIG come from the germline V gene (reference sequence). This CDR3 comprises 15 residues. Study conclusions and caveats: Blood TCR clonality below the median before treatment was a predictor of better survival. At the 3-week point, tumor-associated blood clones expanded more in durable-benefit patients.

Time point indicated: peripheral blood 6 weeks after treatment start. Each patient supplied 1 to 8 pretreatment and on-treatment samples. Method: immunoSEQ multiplex PCR; TCRdb's copy keeps in-frame clones and lacks some. Altogether approximately 79,000 clones are present, around 93% being singletons, with the ten largest covering around 0.94%. The source was PBMCs, collected around atezolizumab (anti-PD-L1) treatment. The V call is TRBV30, the J call TRBJ1-5; D perhaps matches TRBD1 (6 bases). This receptor was identified in an elderly woman with urothelial cancer. The CDR3: CAWSSGVSGGQPQHF. CDR3 bases: TGTGCCTGGAGCTCAGGGGTAAGTGGCGGTCAGCCCCAGCATTTT.